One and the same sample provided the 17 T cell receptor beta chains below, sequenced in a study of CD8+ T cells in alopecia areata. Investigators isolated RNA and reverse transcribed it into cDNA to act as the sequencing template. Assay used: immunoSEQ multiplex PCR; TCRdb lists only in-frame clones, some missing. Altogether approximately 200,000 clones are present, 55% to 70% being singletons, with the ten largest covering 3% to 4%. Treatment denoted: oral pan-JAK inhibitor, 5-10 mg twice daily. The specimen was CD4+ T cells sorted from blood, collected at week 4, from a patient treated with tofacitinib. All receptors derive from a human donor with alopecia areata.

CDR3 nucleotides: TGTGCCAGCAGTTTTCTTGACAGGCAAGAGACCCAGTACTTC. Translating it yields CASSFLDRQETQYF. The chain couples TRBV27 to TRBJ2-5; D may be TRBD1 (6 bases). Between the trimmed V and J ends, which lost 3 bases and 2 bases, there was a span of 10 bases. The CDR3 has 14 amino acids. The germline V gene has CDR1 MNHEY and CDR2 SMNVEV (reference sequence).

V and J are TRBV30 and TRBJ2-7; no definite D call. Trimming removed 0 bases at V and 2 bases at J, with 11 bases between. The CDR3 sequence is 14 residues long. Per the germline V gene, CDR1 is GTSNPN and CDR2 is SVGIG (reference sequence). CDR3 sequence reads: CAWSVAYSAYEQYF. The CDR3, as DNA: TGTGCCTGGAGTGTCGCTTACTCGGCCTACGAGCAGTACTTC.

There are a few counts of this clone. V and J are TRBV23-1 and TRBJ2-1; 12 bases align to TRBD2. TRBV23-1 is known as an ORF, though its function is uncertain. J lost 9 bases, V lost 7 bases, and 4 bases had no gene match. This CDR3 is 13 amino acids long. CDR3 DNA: TGCGCCAGCACTCCGGGACTAGCGGGTGAGCAGTTCTTC. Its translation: CASTPGLAGEQFF.

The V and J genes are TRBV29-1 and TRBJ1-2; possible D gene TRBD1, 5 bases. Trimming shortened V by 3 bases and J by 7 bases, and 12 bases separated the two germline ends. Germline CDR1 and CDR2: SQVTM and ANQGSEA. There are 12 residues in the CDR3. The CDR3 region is CSVEGGGGGYTF. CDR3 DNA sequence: TGCAGCGTTGAGGGGGGAGGCGGTGGCTACACCTTC.

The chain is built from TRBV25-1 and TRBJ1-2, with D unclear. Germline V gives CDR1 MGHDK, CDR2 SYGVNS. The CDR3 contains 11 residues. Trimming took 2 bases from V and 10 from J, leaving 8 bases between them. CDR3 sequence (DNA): TGTGCCAGCAGTGAAAATTACCACTACACCTTC. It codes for CASSENYHYTF.

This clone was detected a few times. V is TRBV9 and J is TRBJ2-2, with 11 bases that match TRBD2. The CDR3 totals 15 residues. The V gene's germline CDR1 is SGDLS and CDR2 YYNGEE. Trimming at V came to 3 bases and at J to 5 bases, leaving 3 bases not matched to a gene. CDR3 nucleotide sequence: TGTGCCAGCAGCGCGCGACTAGCGGGGACCGGGGAGCTGTTTTTT. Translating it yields CASSARLAGTGELFF.

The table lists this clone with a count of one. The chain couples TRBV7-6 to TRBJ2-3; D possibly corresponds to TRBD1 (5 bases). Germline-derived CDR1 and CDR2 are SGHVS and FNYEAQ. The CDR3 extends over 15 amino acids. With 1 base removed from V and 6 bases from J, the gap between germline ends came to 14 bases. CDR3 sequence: CASSLGDSYGDTQYF. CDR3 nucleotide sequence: TGTGCCAGCAGCTTAGGAGACAGCTACGGGGATACGCAGTATTTT.

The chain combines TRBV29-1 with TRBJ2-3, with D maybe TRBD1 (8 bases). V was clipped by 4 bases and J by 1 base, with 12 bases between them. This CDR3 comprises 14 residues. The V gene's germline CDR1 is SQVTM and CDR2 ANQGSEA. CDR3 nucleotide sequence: TGCAGCGTTGTACAGGGGGGGCGCACAGATACGCAGTATTTT. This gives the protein CSVVQGGRTDTQYF.

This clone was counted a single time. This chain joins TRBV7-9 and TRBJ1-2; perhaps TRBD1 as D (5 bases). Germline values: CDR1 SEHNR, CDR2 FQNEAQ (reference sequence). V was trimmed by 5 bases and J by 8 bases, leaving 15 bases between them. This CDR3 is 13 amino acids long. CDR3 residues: CASSHRQQPGYTF. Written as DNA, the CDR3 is TGTGCCAGCAGCCACAGACAGCAGCCGGGCTACACCTTC.

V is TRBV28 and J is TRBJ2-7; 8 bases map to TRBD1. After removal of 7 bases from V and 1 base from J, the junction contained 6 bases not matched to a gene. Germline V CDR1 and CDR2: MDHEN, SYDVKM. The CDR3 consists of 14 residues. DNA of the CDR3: TGTGCCAGCAATAGCCGGGACAGGTCCTACGAGCAGTACTTC. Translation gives CASNSRDRSYEQYF.

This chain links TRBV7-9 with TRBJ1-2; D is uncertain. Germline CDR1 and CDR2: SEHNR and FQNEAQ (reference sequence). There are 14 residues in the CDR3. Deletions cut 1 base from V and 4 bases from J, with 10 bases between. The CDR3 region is CASSLVEVLYGYTF. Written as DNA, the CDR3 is TGTGCCAGCAGCTTAGTAGAGGTTCTCTATGGCTACACCTTC.

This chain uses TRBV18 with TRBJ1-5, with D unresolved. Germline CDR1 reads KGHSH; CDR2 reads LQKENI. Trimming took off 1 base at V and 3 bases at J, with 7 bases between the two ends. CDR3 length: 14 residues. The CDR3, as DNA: TGTGCCAGCTCACCACTCCGGGACAATCAGCCCCAGCATTTT. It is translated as CASSPLRDNQPQHF. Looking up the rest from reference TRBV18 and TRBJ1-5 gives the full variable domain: NAGVMQNPRHLVRRRGQEARLRCSPMKGHSHVYWYRQLPEEGLKFMVYLQKENIIDESGMPKERFSAEFPKEGPSILRIQQVVRGDSAAYFCASSPLRDNQPQHFGDGTRLSIL.

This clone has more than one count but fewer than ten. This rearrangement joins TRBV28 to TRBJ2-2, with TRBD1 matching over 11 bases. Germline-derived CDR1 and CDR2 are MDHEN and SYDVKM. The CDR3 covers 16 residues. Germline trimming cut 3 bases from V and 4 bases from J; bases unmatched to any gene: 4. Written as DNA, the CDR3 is TGTGCCAGCAGTTTGCGGACAGGGGGCTTCACCGGGGAGCTGTTTTTT. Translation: CASSLRTGGFTGELFF.

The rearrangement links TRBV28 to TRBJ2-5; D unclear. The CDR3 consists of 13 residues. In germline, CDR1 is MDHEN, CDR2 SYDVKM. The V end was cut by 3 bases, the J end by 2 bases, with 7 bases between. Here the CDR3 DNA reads TGTGCCAGCAGTTTGGTCCCGCAAGAGACCCAGTACTTC. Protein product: CASSLVPQETQYF.

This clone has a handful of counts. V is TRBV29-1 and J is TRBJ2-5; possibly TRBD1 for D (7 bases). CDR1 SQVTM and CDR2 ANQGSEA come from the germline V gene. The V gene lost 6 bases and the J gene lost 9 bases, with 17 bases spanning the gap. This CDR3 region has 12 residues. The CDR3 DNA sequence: TGCAGCGTGCCGGGACAGCGGAGGGCCCAGTACTTC. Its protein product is CSVPGQRRAQYF.

This CDR3 is CASSLGGGRGTEAFF. CDR3 sequence (DNA): TGTGCCAGCAGCTTGGGAGGGGGTAGGGGCACTGAAGCTTTCTTT. The J gene is TRBJ1-1, the V gene TRBV7-8; tentatively, D is TRBD1 (6 bases). From germline, CDR1 is SGHVS and CDR2 FQNEAQ. The CDR3 has 15 amino acids. Trimming pared 3 bases from V and 4 bases from J, leaving 15 bases between.

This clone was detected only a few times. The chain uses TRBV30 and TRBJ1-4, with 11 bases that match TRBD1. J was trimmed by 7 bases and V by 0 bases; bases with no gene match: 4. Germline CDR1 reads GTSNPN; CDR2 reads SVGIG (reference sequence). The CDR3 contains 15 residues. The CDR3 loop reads CAWSVWGQGGEKLFF. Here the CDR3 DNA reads TGTGCCTGGAGTGTATGGGGACAGGGGGGTGAAAAACTGTTTTTT.